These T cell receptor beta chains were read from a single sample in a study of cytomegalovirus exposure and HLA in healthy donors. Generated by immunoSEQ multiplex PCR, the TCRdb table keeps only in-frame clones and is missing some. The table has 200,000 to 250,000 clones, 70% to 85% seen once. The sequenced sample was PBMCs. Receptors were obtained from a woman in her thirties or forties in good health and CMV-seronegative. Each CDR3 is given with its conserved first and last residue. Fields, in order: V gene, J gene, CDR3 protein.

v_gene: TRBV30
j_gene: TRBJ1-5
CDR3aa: CAWTLGQVSNQPQHF

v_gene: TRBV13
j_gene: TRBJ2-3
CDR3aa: CASSLTQGGTDTQYF

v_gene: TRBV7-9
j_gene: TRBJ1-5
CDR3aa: CASSRSSGTGDQPQHF

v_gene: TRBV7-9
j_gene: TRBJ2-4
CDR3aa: CASSPGQGGTKNIQYF

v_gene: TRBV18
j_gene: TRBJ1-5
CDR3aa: CASSLGGNNQPQHF

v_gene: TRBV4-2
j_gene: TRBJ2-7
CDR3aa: CASSQGELEGYEQYF

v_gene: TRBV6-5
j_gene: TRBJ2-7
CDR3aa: CASRDGDISYEQYF

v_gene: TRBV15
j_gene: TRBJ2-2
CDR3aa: CATSRERGLGSNAGELFF

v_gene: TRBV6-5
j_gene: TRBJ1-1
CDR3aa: CASSYTHRFEAFF

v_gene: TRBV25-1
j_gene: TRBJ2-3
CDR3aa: CASRARGSSDTQYF

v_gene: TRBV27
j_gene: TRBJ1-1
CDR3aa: CASRSSGEPEAFF

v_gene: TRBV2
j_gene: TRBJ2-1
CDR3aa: CASSESWGEQFF

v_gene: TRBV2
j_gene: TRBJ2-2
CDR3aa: CASSESGVPTGELFF

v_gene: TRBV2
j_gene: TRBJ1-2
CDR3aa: CASTSQGAGYGYTF